This TCR beta chain came from a study of T cells and copy number aberrations in small-cell lung cancer. Trimming removed 0 bases from V and 7 bases from J, with 16 bases in between. Germline CDR1 reads LNHDA; CDR2 reads SQIVND (reference sequence). The CDR3 consists of 16 residues. Libraries were prepared by immunoSEQ multiplex PCR; TCRdb keeps only in-frame clonotypes and omits some of them. The sample has roughly 8,900 clones; about three quarters are singletons. This clonotype was obtained from a man in his 60s with small cell lung cancer. This sequence joins TRBV19 and TRBJ1-5, with a possible D match to TRBD1 (6 bases). Sequencing was carried out using normal tissue next to the tumor. CDR3 sequence: CASSIDLGGASQPQHF. CDR3 in DNA: TGTGCCAGTAGTATAGATCTAGGGGGGGCAAGCCAGCCCCAGCATTTT.